This T cell receptor beta chain was sequenced during a study of blood T cell repertoires in COVID-19. Study-wide background: COVID-19 samples from acute and convalescent phases originated in the United States, Italy and Spain.

CDR1 is SGDLS, CDR2 YYNGEE, per germline. The CDR3 has 14 amino acids. Trimming removed 2 bases at V and 7 bases at J, with 12 bases between. This table comes from immunoSEQ multiplex PCR, and its TCRdb copy is limited to in-frame clones, with some not included. The table includes about 70,000 clones, 80% to 85% detected once. This TCR was recovered from a woman older than 75 with acute or convalescent COVID-19. Source material: peripheral blood. The genes are TRBV9 and TRBJ1-4, with a weak D call TRBD1 (5 bases). CDR3 sequence (DNA): TGTGCCAGCAGCGTGGGGGGTGAAGTTGAAAAACTGTTTTTT. Residues: CASSVGGEVEKLFF.